This paragraph covers one T cell receptor (beta chain) sequence. These data originate in a study of blood T cell repertoires in COVID-19. Trimming took 3 bases from V and 4 from J, leaving 10 bases between them. The V gene's germline CDR1 is KGHSH and CDR2 LQKENI. This CDR3 is 13 amino acids long. The assay was immunoSEQ multiplex PCR, and TCRdb's table has in-frame clones only and misses some. The table has 250,000 to 400,000 clones, around 89% seen once. The rearrangement uses TRBV18 and TRBJ2-7, with a possible D match to TRBD1 (6 bases). Source material: peripheral blood. The TCR was taken from a woman younger than 45 with COVID-19, enrolled during active disease. CDR3 sequence: CASSPTDSYEQYV. CDR3 nucleotide sequence: TGTGCCAGCTCACCTACGGACAGTTACGAGCAGTACGTC.